The present TCR beta chain was sequenced within a study of Graves' ophthalmopathy and Graves' hyperthyroidism (dated by TCRdb to about 2018). In the study overall: Peripheral blood samples were taken at the time of initial diagnosis, before any treatment was given. To tell Graves' ophthalmopathy apart from Graves' hyperthyroidism, and to predict which patients would progress to ophthalmopathy, the study relied on TCR beta repertoire signatures. In total, 120 to 150 blood samples were TCR-sequenced: 43 ophthalmopathy, roughly 80 hyperthyroidism and about 17 hyperthyroidism-to-ophthalmopathy patients. To explore V-J signatures that distinguish ophthalmopathy from hyperthyroidism, a discovery set of around 100 patients was enrolled, made up of roughly 41 with ophthalmopathy and some 56 with stable hyperthyroidism. An independent validation cohort was composed of fewer than 20 hyperthyroidism patients and 15 to 17 patients who later progressed from hyperthyroidism to ophthalmopathy. In five or six hyperthyroidism patients, T-cell repertoires of thyroid tissue and blood were compared. Following sampling, methimazole starting at 30 mg daily was administered to hyperthyroidism patients, and high-dose intravenous methylprednisolone was administered to ophthalmopathy patients. The 100 discovery patients were divided at random into training and test sets in a 7:3 ratio.

V loses 1 base, J loses 3 bases, and the germline ends lie 8 bases apart. Reading the germline V gene gives CDR1 KGHDR and CDR2 SFDVKD. The CDR3 runs 14 amino acids, cysteine and phenylalanine included. Just the 42-base CDR3 DNA is kept, in frame starting at base 1. A patient counted as having stable hyperthyroidism if there was no progression to ophthalmopathy within 18 months of follow-up. Hyperthyroidism patients were newly diagnosed, with disease duration under 2 months, and aged 18 to 65 years. Anyone with other autoimmune diseases, uncontrolled infections, pregnancy or lactation was excluded from the study. Clinical symptoms, serum thyroxine, TRAb, thyroid ultrasound and orbital computed tomography formed the basis of the diagnosis. Using Ficoll-Paque density gradient centrifugation, PBMCs were isolated from less than 11 ml of fresh peripheral blood. Total RNA was extracted with Trizol reagent and quality-checked on an Agilent 2100 Bioanalyzer.

What the study reported, not specific to this receptor: Most of the expanded thyroid clonotypes with a frequency above 0.001 were also detected in blood, and it was suggested that the thyroid immune response may be reflected by blood repertoires. In validation, the model predicted ophthalmopathy progression with 55% to 71% sensitivity and 72.22% specificity; more than ten predicted patients were CT-confirmed with GO in a median of about 6.1 months. No statistical method was used to set the sample size in advance, and the investigators knew which group each participant was assigned to. In cross-validation, the 13-signature model distinguished ophthalmopathy from stable hyperthyroidism with about 90% sensitivity and over 81% specificity, while in the test set the corresponding values were approximately 80% and 75%.

For repertoire sequencing, the TCR beta CDR3 regions were amplified from RNA transcripts. HTBI primers and the Qiagen OneStep RT-PCR kit were used in a first-round RT-PCR, which was followed by a second-round multiplex PCR, size selection and purification. Sequencing of the libraries was carried out on an Illumina HiSeq2000 in paired-end mode with 100 bp reads. The study's processing was this. SOAPnuke was used to process the reads, throwing out any read that had adapters, had uncalled bases, had a mean Phred below 15, or lacked an exact constant-primer or identifier match. COPE v1.2.5 was used to merge the high-quality paired reads. Clonotypes were defined as unique nucleotide sequences and were aligned to IMGT TRB V, D and J references using MiTCR v1.1. Only V-J combinations with frequency above 0.0001 were analysed, covering 98% to 99.2% of repertoires. A TCR clonal expansion and chaos score per V-J combination was defined as the ratio of F50 clonal expansion to chaos observed in the TCRdist matrix. Welch's t-statistics and random forest were used to narrow the features down to around twelve V-J combinations, which were then fed into a naive Bayes classifier. The similarity between thyroid and blood repertoires was quantified using the Morisita-Horn index. TCRdb took the public reads, trimmed them with fastp at Q25, ran MiXCR for clone calling and kept in-frame beta chains. Rows are combined by CDR3 protein, so each entry shows the most common genes and DNA. The V and J calls and clone size come from TCRdb's table, not from the authors' own analysis. The sample data list about 15,000 distinct CDR3 sequences, and about 43% of these were observed just once. The ten most abundant clones make up 25% of the sample.

A note on this clonotype: Its cognate antigen has yet to be identified. Qualities for individual bases were not recorded, and no much larger clone is one base off.

Specimen: peripheral blood. The receptor chain draws on TRBV24-1 and TRBJ1-2; D gene: possibly TRBD1, on 5 matching bases. The sequence was collected from a woman in her thirties or forties with stable Graves' hyperthyroidism. Donor details come from another sample of the same person, matched by shared clones. The nucleotides read TGTGCCACCAGTGATTTTGGCAGGGACTATGGCTACACCTTC. Its translation reads: CATSDFGRDYGYTF.